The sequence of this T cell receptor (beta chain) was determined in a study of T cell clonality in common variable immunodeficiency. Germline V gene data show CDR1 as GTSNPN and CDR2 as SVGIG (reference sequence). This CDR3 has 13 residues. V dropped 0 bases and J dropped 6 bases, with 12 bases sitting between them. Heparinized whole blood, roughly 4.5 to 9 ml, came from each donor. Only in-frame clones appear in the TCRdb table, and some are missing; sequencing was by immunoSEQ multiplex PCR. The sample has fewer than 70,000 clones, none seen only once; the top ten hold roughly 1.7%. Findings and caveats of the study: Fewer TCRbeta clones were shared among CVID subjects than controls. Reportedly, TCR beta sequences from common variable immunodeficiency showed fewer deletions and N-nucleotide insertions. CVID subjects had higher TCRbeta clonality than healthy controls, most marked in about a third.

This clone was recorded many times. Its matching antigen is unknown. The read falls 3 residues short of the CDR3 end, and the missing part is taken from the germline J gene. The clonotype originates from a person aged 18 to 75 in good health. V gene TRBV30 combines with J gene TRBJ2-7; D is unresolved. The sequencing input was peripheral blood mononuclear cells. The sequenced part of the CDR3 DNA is TGTGCCTGGAGTGTACAAGGGCCCTCCGAG. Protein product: CAWSVQGPSE. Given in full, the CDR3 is CAWSVQGPSEQYF.